This is a list of T cell receptor beta chains from one sample in a study of beta chain features in type 1 diabetes. Profiled with immunoSEQ multiplex PCR; TCRdb holds only in-frame clones, not every one. The table has more than 250,000 clones, about 15% seen once. The sample was naive CD4+ T cells from blood. The receptors come from a man younger than 30 with type 1 diabetes. Both conserved end residues are part of each CDR3. The D gene is left open where the match is weak. Rows give clone size only sometimes, using once, few, many, or a class for an expanded clone.

V gene	J gene	clone size	D gene	CDR3 protein	CDR3 DNA
TRBV6-6	TRBJ2-5	NA	TRBD1	CASSFTGGQYF	TGTGCCAGCAGTTTTACAGGGGGCCAGTACTTC
TRBV27	TRBJ1-2	few	TRBD1	CASAINTTGGYNYGYTF	TGTGCCAGCGCCATCAATACGACAGGGGGCTACAACTATGGCTACACCTTC
TRBV6-5	TRBJ2-7	NA	NA	CASSYSRGFSYEQYF	TGTGCCAGCAGTTACTCTCGAGGATTCTCCTACGAGCAGTACTTC
TRBV15	TRBJ2-7	few	TRBD1	CATSRASIPGQGTYEQYF	TGTGCCACCAGCAGAGCCTCAATTCCGGGACAGGGGACCTACGAGCAGTACTTC
TRBV28	TRBJ1-2	few	TRBD1	CASSLRDRGRGYTF	TGTGCCAGCAGTCTTCGGGACAGGGGTAGAGGCTACACCTTC
TRBV7-9	TRBJ1-3	NA	NA	CASSLRSSGNTIYF	TGTGCCAGCAGCTTGCGGTCCTCTGGAAACACCATATATTTT
TRBV6-6	TRBJ2-7	NA	TRBD2	CASSLNAGGNEQYF	TGTGCCAGCAGTTTAAATGCGGGAGGTAACGAGCAGTACTTC
TRBV5-4	TRBJ2-7	NA	TRBD2	CASSLKGLAGNEQYF	TGTGCCAGCAGTTTGAAGGGACTAGCGGGAAACGAGCAGTACTTC
TRBV27	TRBJ2-1	NA	TRBD2	CASSSWTSGSSYNEQFF	TGTGCCAGCAGTTCCTGGACTAGCGGGAGCTCCTACAATGAGCAGTTCTTC
TRBV4-3	TRBJ1-5	once	TRBD1	CASSQDGTANQPQHF	TGCGCCAGCAGCCAAGACGGGACAGCCAATCAGCCCCAGCATTTT
TRBV7-9	TRBJ2-3	few	NA	CASSPGQSSTDTQYF	TGTGCCAGCAGCCCAGGACAGTCTAGCACAGATACGCAGTATTTT
TRBV18	TRBJ2-1	NA	NA	CASSPLDYNEQFF	TGTGCCAGCTCACCACTAGACTACAATGAGCAGTTCTTC
TRBV29-1	TRBJ1-1	few	NA	CSVETGTNTEAFF	TGCAGCGTTGAAACAGGGACCAACACTGAAGCTTTCTTT
TRBV5-6	TRBJ1-2	NA	NA	CASSLDRSGYGYTF	TGTGCCAGCAGCTTGGACAGGTCGGGCTATGGCTACACCTTC
TRBV30	TRBJ2-3	few	NA	CAWEQGGTDTQYF	TGTGCCTGGGAACAGGGCGGCACAGATACGCAGTATTTT
TRBV9	TRBJ1-6	few	NA	CASSVSESPLHF	TGTGCCAGCAGCGTTAGTGAATCACCCCTCCACTTT
TRBV28	TRBJ2-7	few	TRBD1	CASIRYGTVSYEQYF	TGTGCCAGCATCCGATACGGGACAGTTTCCTACGAGCAGTACTTC
TRBV5-1	TRBJ2-7	NA	NA	CASSSAGGREQYF	TGCGCCAGCAGCTCGGCCGGGGGACGCGAGCAGTACTTC
TRBV30	TRBJ2-1	NA	NA	CARGRSDKFF	TGTGCCAGGGGTCGCTCGGACAAGTTCTTC
TRBV9	TRBJ1-4	NA	NA	CASSVGIGGDEKLFF	TGTGCCAGCAGCGTAGGCATAGGGGGAGATGAAAAACTGTTTTTT
TRBV30	TRBJ2-3	NA	NA	CAWSILADTQYF	TGTGCCTGGAGTATACTAGCAGATACGCAGTATTTT
TRBV27	TRBJ2-3	few	NA	CASSFSTGYTQYF	TGTGCCAGCAGTTTTTCGACTGGGTATACGCAGTATTTT
TRBV7-9	TRBJ2-7	few	NA	CASSLTAGGGLEQYF	TGTGCCAGCAGCCTAACAGCAGGTGGGGGCCTCGAGCAGTACTTC
TRBV5-1	TRBJ2-3	NA	NA	CASSEIPTLGQYF	TGCGCCAGCAGCGAAATTCCCACTCTAGGGCAGTATTTT
TRBV27	TRBJ2-5	few	TRBD1	CASSSHRGRETQYF	TGTGCCAGCAGTTCCCACAGGGGGCGAGAGACCCAGTACTTC
TRBV28	TRBJ2-4	NA	NA	CASSLRGSLQNIQYF	TGTGCCAGCAGTTTAAGGGGTAGTCTCCAAAACATTCAGTACTTC
TRBV27	TRBJ2-7	NA	TRBD1	CASSTPGQGSYEQYF	TGTGCCAGCAGTACCCCGGGACAGGGGTCCTACGAGCAGTACTTC
TRBV11-2	TRBJ2-4	few	NA	CASSLTKDSAKNIQYF	TGTGCCAGCAGCTTAACTAAAGACTCGGCCAAAAACATTCAGTACTTC
TRBV6-6	TRBJ2-5	few	NA	CASSWIAGETQYF	TGTGCCAGCAGTTGGATAGCCGGAGAGACCCAGTACTTC
TRBV30	TRBJ2-7	few	NA	CAWSPNGGSTYEQYF	TGTGCCTGGAGTCCGAATGGGGGGAGCACCTACGAGCAGTACTTC
TRBV5-1	TRBJ2-5	NA	NA	CASSLGGGETQYF	TGCGCCAGCAGCTTGGGTGGCGGGGAGACCCAGTACTTC
TRBV20-1	TRBJ2-7	NA	NA	CSAQPRNEQYF	TGCAGTGCTCAACCCAGGAACGAGCAGTACTTC
TRBV30	TRBJ2-7	few	TRBD2	CAWSAGGSNYEQYF	TGTGCCTGGAGTGCGGGAGGGAGTAACTACGAGCAGTACTTC
TRBV5-1	TRBJ2-1	NA	NA	CASSADLSGSYNEQFF	TGCGCCAGCAGCGCCGACCTTTCAGGCTCCTACAATGAGCAGTTCTTC
TRBV7-2	TRBJ2-1	NA	TRBD2	CASTRYGTSGSNEQFF	TGTGCCAGCACCCGATACGGGACTAGCGGGAGTAATGAGCAGTTCTTC
TRBV6-6	TRBJ1-5	NA	NA	CASSYGQGPNQPQHF	TGTGCCAGCAGTTACGGTCAGGGCCCCAATCAGCCCCAGCATTTT
TRBV30	TRBJ2-5	few	TRBD2	CAWSFLAGAQETQYF	TGTGCCTGGAGTTTTTTAGCGGGGGCCCAAGAGACCCAGTACTTC
TRBV12-5	TRBJ2-3	NA	NA	CASGFRADTQYF	TGTGCTAGTGGTTTCAGGGCAGATACGCAGTATTTT
TRBV14	TRBJ2-7	NA	NA	CASSHPGVKRDSYEQYF	TGTGCCAGCAGCCACCCAGGGGTCAAGCGGGATTCCTACGAGCAGTACTTC
TRBV30	TRBJ1-1	NA	NA	CAWSEGLTKAFF	TGTGCCTGGAGCGAGGGCCTTACTAAAGCTTTCTTT
TRBV27	TRBJ2-7	NA	TRBD1	CASSDRVGEQYF	TGTGCCAGCAGCGACAGGGTGGGCGAGCAGTACTTC
TRBV30	TRBJ2-3	few	TRBD2	CAWSVRPGGGLAQYF	TGTGCCTGGAGTGTACGCCCGGGCGGGGGGCTTGCGCAGTATTTT
TRBV5-1	TRBJ2-5	few	NA	CASSSQGYQETQYF	TGCGCCAGCAGCTCACAGGGTTACCAAGAGACCCAGTACTTC
TRBV4-1	TRBJ2-3	NA	NA	CASSLSLAPGTATDTQYF	TGCGCCAGCAGCCTAAGTTTGGCTCCTGGTACAGCCACAGATACGCAGTATTTT
TRBV30	TRBJ2-7	few	NA	CAWSVGEQYF	TGTGCCTGGAGTGTCGGCGAGCAGTACTTC
TRBV2	TRBJ2-3	few	NA	CASNRLGHTDTQYF	TGTGCCAGCAATAGACTGGGGCACACAGATACGCAGTATTTT
TRBV7-2	TRBJ2-1	few	NA	CASRPPTQGPWPYNEQFF	TGTGCCAGCAGGCCCCCCACCCAGGGCCCGTGGCCATACAATGAGCAGTTCTTC
TRBV27	TRBJ1-2	NA	NA	CASSLRRQGYGYTF	TGTGCCAGCAGTTTAAGAAGGCAGGGCTATGGCTACACCTTC